Each of the 12 T cell receptor beta chains below was sequenced from the same sample in a study of technical replicates of blood from several donors. Sequencing used immunoSEQ multiplex PCR; TCRdb keeps in-frame clones, though not all of them. The repertoire holds some 96,000 clones, with around 95% as singletons. Sequenced material: T cells isolated from PBMCs. The receptors shown here come from a human donor in good health.

The gene calls are TRBV28 and TRBJ2-1; possibly TRBD1 for D (5 bases). The CDR3 sequence is 15 residues long. Germline V lookup: CDR1 MDHEN, CDR2 SYDVKM. V lost 4 bases to trimming and J lost 6 bases, with 16 bases between them. CDR3 DNA: TGTGCCAGCAGTTGGATTCAGTGGGGCCGCAATGAGCAGTTCTTC. This translates into CASSWIQWGRNEQFF.

The chain has TRBV10-3 and TRBJ1-5; no clear D. Trimming took 4 bases from V and 7 from J, leaving 20 bases between them. The CDR3 is made up of 16 amino acids. From germline, CDR1 is ENHRY and CDR2 SYGVKD. The CDR3 DNA is TGTGCCATCAGTGGGGGTAGGATGAGGGATTCGCAGCCCCAGCATTTT. This codes for CAISGGRMRDSQPQHF.

The rearrangement joins TRBV6-5 to TRBJ2-7, with D unresolved. Germline V gene data show CDR1 as MNHEY and CDR2 as SVGAGI. Trimming cost V 6 bases and J 1 base, with 10 bases left between them. This CDR3 contains 13 residues. The CDR3 sequence: CASSSTRSYEQYF. The CDR3 region has the DNA TGTGCCAGCAGCTCCACCAGATCCTACGAGCAGTACTTC.

The V and J genes are TRBV11-3 and TRBJ1-3; no reliable D call. V lost 4 bases to trimming and J lost 0 bases, with 7 bases between them. Germline assignment: CDR1 SGHNT and CDR2 YENEEA. The CDR3 consists of 14 residues. This CDR3 is CASSYSRSGNTIYF. The CDR3 DNA reads as TGTGCCAGCAGCTATAGCCGCTCTGGAAACACCATATATTTT.

The chain recombines TRBV25-1 with TRBJ2-2; TRBD1 agrees at 9 bases. Trimming removed 2 bases from V and 4 bases from J; junction bases left unmatched: 5. Germline loops: CDR1 MGHDK, CDR2 SYGVNS. This CDR3 contains 16 residues. The CDR3 sequence: CASSEMGQGSTGELFF. CDR3 nucleotides: TGTGCCAGCAGTGAAATGGGACAGGGTTCCACCGGGGAGCTGTTTTTT.

The chain combines TRBV11-1 with TRBJ1-1; 7 bases are a match to TRBD1. Germline V gives CDR1 SGHAT, CDR2 FQDESV (reference sequence). This CDR3 has 16 residues. V lost 5 bases and J lost 1; bases outside the gene matches: 10. Here the CDR3 DNA reads TGTGCCAGCAGCCAAGACCCGGACAGGCGGAACACTGAAGCTTTCTTT. It specifies CASSQDPDRRNTEAFF.

The CDR3 DNA sequence: TGTGCCATCAAAGAGGCCCCGAACACTGAAGCTTTCTTT. It translates to CAIKEAPNTEAFF. The J gene is TRBJ1-1, the V gene TRBV10-3, with D unresolved. CDR1 and CDR2 (germline): ENHRY, SYGVKD. V lost 7 bases and J 1 base, leaving 10 bases between the germline ends. The CDR3 runs 13 residues.

The CDR3 sequence is CASSDTGGSMTDTQYF. The CDR3 DNA sequence: TGTGCCAGCTCCGATACGGGCGGGAGTATGACAGATACGCAGTATTTT. The chain employs TRBV14 and TRBJ2-3, with 7 bases fitting TRBD2. The CDR3 spans 16 residues. V gave up 8 bases and J gave up 3 bases; unmatched junction bases: 14. CDR1 and CDR2 (germline): SGHDN, FVKESK. The full variable domain, rest sourced from reference TRBV14 and TRBJ2-3, is EAGVTQFPSHSVIEKGQTVTLRCDPISGHDNLYWYRRVMGKEIKFLLHFVKESKQDESGMPNNRFLAERTGGTYSTLKVQPAELEDSGVYFCASSDTGGSMTDTQYFGPGTRLTVL.

The chain uses TRBV11-3 and TRBJ1-4, with D possibly being TRBD1 (5 bases). Per germline, CDR1 SGHNT and CDR2 YENEEA. The V gene lost 1 base and the J gene lost 7 bases, with 7 bases spanning the gap. The CDR3 contains 13 residues. CDR3 in DNA: TGTGCCAGCAGCTTAGGGGGGGTTGAAAAACTGTTTTTT. The encoded protein is CASSLGGVEKLFF.

The gene calls are TRBV6-6 and TRBJ2-3; no clear D gene. V was cut by 4 bases and J by 3 bases, with 17 bases left in between. The CDR3 has 16 amino acids. Germline V gives CDR1 MNHNY, CDR2 SVGAGI (reference sequence). CDR3 DNA: TGTGCCAGCAGTTTCGAACTGAGAAGCAATACAGATACGCAGTATTTT. Translating it yields CASSFELRSNTDTQYF.

The chain couples TRBV14 to TRBJ2-3, with D hard to call. Germline V gene data show CDR1 as SGHDN and CDR2 as FVKESK. The germline V and J ends were trimmed by 1 base and 0 bases, with 8 bases remaining between them. There are 15 residues in the CDR3. CDR3 nucleotide sequence: TGTGCCAGCAGCCAAGGGGTAGCAAGCACAGATACGCAGTATTTT. Protein sequence: CASSQGVASTDTQYF.

The chain links TRBV2 to TRBJ2-7; 12 bases fit TRBD2. Germline V gene lookup returns CDR1 SNHLY and CDR2 FYNNEI. The CDR3 length is 18 residues. V gave up 0 bases and J gave up 0 bases; unmatched junction bases: 6. DNA of the CDR3: TGTGCCAGCAGTGAAGCTATCACTAGCGGGGGGATCTCCTACGAGCAGTACTTC. Residues: CASSEAITSGGISYEQYF.